Below, 21 T cell receptor beta chains from the same sample are listed, as sequenced in a study of tumor-infiltrating lymphocytes in primary liver carcinoma. Joint extraction of RNA and DNA used roughly 19-31 mg of bulk tissue that was unsorted. The investigators made TCR beta cDNA from around 540 ng total RNA, using a constant-region primer. TCR beta libraries came from three nested multiplex PCR rounds using slightly modified ARM-PCR. Researchers ran the first two PCR rounds for roughly 11 cycles each with TRBV1-TRBV30 forward primers and a C-beta reverse primer. TCRdb ran MiXCR on the multiplex PCR reads and lists one entry per CDR3 protein. The table shows over 100,000 distinct CDR3 sequences, with nearly 70% occurring only once. The sequencing sample was made of tumor-adjacent normal liver tissue. Every receptor here comes from a woman aged 55-69 years with primary liver carcinoma and hepatitis B virus infection.

This clonotype was counted between two and nine times. V gene TRBV28 combines with J gene TRBJ2-1, with TRBD2 identical over 9 bases. Per the germline V gene, CDR1 is MDHEN and CDR2 is SYDVKM. J was trimmed by 6 bases and V by 7 bases; bases with no gene match: 16. The CDR3 extends over 17 amino acids. In DNA, the CDR3 is TGTGCCAGCACCCACCTCATAGCGGGAGCAATAGGCAATGAGCAGTTCTTC. Translating it yields CASTHLIAGAIGNEQFF.

This clonotype was detected many times. The rearrangement joins TRBV6-6 to TRBJ1-3; D remains unclear. CDR1 and CDR2 (germline): MNHNY, SVGAGI (reference sequence). CDR3 length: 17 amino acids. Trimming took 7 bases from V and 3 from J, leaving 22 bases between them. CDR3 region: CASTGFGRFKSGNTIYF. In DNA form, the CDR3 reads TGTGCCAGCACCGGATTTGGACGATTTAAAAGTGGAAACACCATATATTTT.

Notes on this clonotype: In this CDR3 the conserved last residue, phenylalanine or tryptophan, is missing, so a read error is likely. This chain joins TRBV29-1 and TRBJ2-7; 8 bases align to TRBD1. Germline-derived CDR1 and CDR2 are SQVTM and ANQGSEA. The CDR3 is 14 residues long. The CDR3 here is CSAEGQEYPYEQYL. The CDR3, as DNA: TGCAGCGCCGAGGGACAGGAGTATCCCTATGAGCAGTACTTA.

As for this clonotype: The conserved final phenylalanine or tryptophan is absent from the CDR3, which likely points to a read error. The rearrangement joins TRBV11-2 to TRBJ2-1; maybe TRBD1 (5 bases). From germline, CDR1 is SGHAT and CDR2 FQNNGV. This CDR3 region has 14 residues. The V gene lost 11 bases and the J gene lost 6 bases, with 20 bases spanning the gap. CDR3 amino acids: CAGILGEGLNEQFS. The CDR3 region has the DNA TGTGCCGGCATCTTAGGGGAAGGGCTCAATGAGCAGTTCTCC.

The chain employs TRBV10-3 and TRBJ2-4; TRBD2 might be the D (6 bases). Germline CDR1 reads ENHRY; CDR2 reads SYGVKD. The CDR3 is 16 amino acids. V was clipped by 7 bases and J by 9 bases, with 25 bases between them. As DNA, the CDR3 is TGTGCCATCAATAATACGACTAGTGGGGAGCGCGGCATTCAGTACTTC. This sequence encodes CAINNTTSGERGIQYF.

This clonotype occurred many times. The rearrangement joins TRBV12-3 or TRBV12-4 to TRBJ2-1; D is perhaps TRBD2 (5 bases). The V and J ends lost 3 bases and 7 bases respectively, with 16 bases between them. This CDR3 is built from 15 residues. CDR3 loop: CASSFGGGRTNEQFF. For the CDR3, the DNA is TGTGCCAGCAGTTTCGGTGGAGGCCGGACTAATGAGCAGTTCTTC.

This clonotype showed up many times. Here the CDR3 reads CASSPIGVAGEQFF. The CDR3 DNA reads TGTGCCAGCAGCCCCATCGGGGTGGCCGGTGAGCAGTTCTTC. The chain is built from TRBV4-2 and TRBJ2-1; TRBD2 is a possible D gene (5 bases). Germline CDR1 and CDR2: LGHNA and YNFKEQ. V was trimmed by 4 bases and J by 9 bases, leaving 16 bases between them. There are 14 residues in the CDR3.

The V call is TRBV28, the J call TRBJ2-7; TRBD1 agrees at 7 bases. Looked up from germline, CDR1 is MDHEN and CDR2 is SYDVKM. The CDR3 runs 15 residues. Losses at the gene ends were 9 bases for V and 2 bases for J; bases not matched to a gene: 13. The CDR3 DNA is TGTGCCAGTAATGCGCCCGGGACAGCCACCTACGAGCAGTACTTC. Translating it yields CASNAPGTATYEQYF. The full variable domain, completed using reference TRBV28 and TRBJ2-7, is DVKVTQSSRYLVKRTGEKVFLECVQDMDHENMFWYRQDPGLGLRLIYFSYDVKMKEKGDIPEGYSVSREKKERFSLILESASTNQTSMYLCASNAPGTATYEQYFGPGTRLTVT.

To note about this clonotype: Since a much larger clone is just one base distant, this may be a read error. This chain joins TRBV5-1 and TRBJ2-3, with D unresolved. V was clipped by 1 base and J by 2 bases, with 8 bases between them. Germline V lookup: CDR1 SGHRS, CDR2 YFSETQ. This CDR3 region has 14 residues. The CDR3 loop reads CASSLWTHTDTQYF. Written as DNA, the CDR3 is TGCGCCAGCAGCTTGTGGACCCACACAGATACGCAGTATTTT.

The chain has TRBV11-2 and TRBJ1-2; D may be TRBD1 (5 bases). CDR3 length equals 16 residues. Germline CDR1 reads SGHAT; CDR2 reads FQNNGV. V lost 4 bases and J lost 5, with 20 bases in between. The CDR3 protein is CASSSLTKGDGYGYTF. The CDR3 nucleotides are TGTGCCAGCAGCTCCCTTACGAAAGGGGATGGTTATGGCTACACCTTC.

On this clonotype: This sequence may be a read error, since a much larger clone differs from it by one base. The chain joins TRBV28 to TRBJ2-5, with 7 bases aligning to TRBD2. The CDR3 is made up of 14 amino acids. Germline V gene data show CDR1 as MDHEN and CDR2 as SYDVKM. Here the CDR3 DNA reads TGTGTCAGCAGTCCTAGCGGCCCCCGGGAGACCCAGTACTTC. Residues: CVSSPSGPRETQYF.

By frequency in the sample, this clonotype is medium-sized. The rearrangement links TRBV11-2 to TRBJ1-1, with TRBD1 as a possible D gene (5 bases). Germline V gene lookup returns CDR1 SGHAT and CDR2 FQNNGV. V was cut by 2 bases and J by 7 bases, with 11 bases left in between. CDR3 length: 13 amino acids. Here the CDR3 reads CASSLWFQGEAFF. The CDR3 DNA follows: TGTGCCAGCAGCTTATGGTTCCAGGGTGAAGCTTTCTTT.

The rearrangement uses TRBV28 and TRBJ2-2; 8 positions agree with TRBD2. The germline V gene encodes CDR1 MDHEN and CDR2 SYDVKM. V shed 4 bases, J shed 7 bases, and the junction held 14 bases outside the gene matches. The CDR3 consists of 17 residues. This chain's CDR3 is CASSSSQSGRRLGELFF. The CDR3 DNA is TGTGCCAGCAGTTCTAGCCAAAGCGGGAGACGGCTCGGGGAGCTGTTTTTT. Variable domain in full (rest from reference TRBV28 and TRBJ2-2): DVKVTQSSRYLVKRTGEKVFLECVQDMDHENMFWYRQDPGLGLRLIYFSYDVKMKEKGDIPEGYSVSREKKERFSLILESASTNQTSMYLCASSSSQSGRRLGELFFGEGSRLTVL.

This clonotype was seen a few times. A read error is likely, as this CDR3 ends without the conserved phenylalanine or tryptophan. This rearrangement joins TRBV6-5 to TRBJ1-1; D is unresolved. The length of the CDR3 is 13 residues. Trimming took off 6 bases at V and 8 bases at J, with 16 bases between the two ends. The germline V gene has CDR1 MNHEY and CDR2 SVGAGI. The CDR3 region is CASSRDALGEAFL. CDR3 bases: TGTGCCAGCAGCAGAGACGCCCTAGGGGAAGCTTTCTTG.

This clonotype was seen at least ten times. The rearrangement uses TRBV28 and TRBJ1-5, with a possible D match to TRBD1 (6 bases). Trimming removed 0 bases at V and 7 bases at J, with 10 bases between. The germline CDR1 and CDR2 sequences are MDHEN and SYDVKM. The CDR3 is 14 residues long. The CDR3 DNA reads TGTGCCAGCAGTTTATGGACAGGAAACCAGCCCCAGCATTTT. It is translated as CASSLWTGNQPQHF.

About this clonotype: The CDR3 carries no conserved terminal phenylalanine or tryptophan, so it likely arises from a read error. The rearrangement joins TRBV5-6 to TRBJ2-6; weak D call: TRBD1 (5 bases). CDR1 is SGHDT and CDR2 is YYEEEE in the germline V gene. The CDR3 spans 19 residues. The CDR3 sequence: CVSSLVVTGIRSGANVLTS. CDR3 nucleotide sequence: TGTGTCAGCAGCTTGGTGGTCACAGGCATACGATCTGGGGCCAACGTCCTGACTTCC.

With regard to this clonotype: Relative to the germline gene, one junction end is altered; a read error may explain this. This chain links TRBV29-1 with TRBJ2-5; D possibly corresponds to TRBD2 (5 bases). Germline V lookup: CDR1 SQVTM, CDR2 ANQGSEA. This CDR3 region has 17 residues. CDR3 bases: TGCAGCGTTATCCTCGGCGCGGGCCACCAGGACCAAGAGACCCAGCACTTC. It is translated as CSVILGAGHQDQETQHF.

The table lists this clonotype with a few counts. The chain uses TRBV28 and TRBJ2-3; 9 nucleotides align to TRBD1. With V trimmed by 2 bases and J by 6 bases, 3 bases remained unmatched. The CDR3 is made up of 14 amino acids. Per the germline V gene, CDR1 is MDHEN and CDR2 is SYDVKM. CDR3 region: CASSLTGGADTQYF. CDR3 bases: TGTGCCAGCAGTTTAACAGGGGGCGCGGATACGCAGTATTTT.

A word on this clonotype: The junction shows a germline mismatch at one end, possibly a read error. Here the CDR3 DNA reads TGTACCAGCAGTTTAGTTGCTGGGCCGAGCTCCTACGAGCAGTACTTC. Translation: CTSSLVAGPSSYEQYF. The rearrangement uses TRBV28 and TRBJ2-7; D uncertain. Germline loops: CDR1 MDHEN, CDR2 SYDVKM. CDR3 size: 16 residues. Looking up the rest from reference TRBV28 and TRBJ2-7 gives the full variable domain: DVKVTQSSRYLVKRTGEKVFLECVQDMDHENMFWYRQDPGLGLRLIYFSYDVKMKEKGDIPEGYSVSREKKERFSLILESASTNQTSMYLCTSSLVAGPSSYEQYFGPGTRLTVT.

Regarding this clonotype: The junction departs from the called germline gene at one end, perhaps through a read error. The chain has TRBV7-9 and TRBJ2-1; 10 bases map to TRBD2. The germline gives CDR1 SEHNR, CDR2 FQNEAQ (reference sequence). This CDR3 has 14 residues. The CDR3 bases are TGTGTCAGCAACGAAGCGGGAGGGAACAATGAGCAATTCTTC. Translation: CVSNEAGGNNEQFF.

With regard to this clonotype: The junction shows a germline mismatch at one end, possibly a read error. CDR3 in DNA: TGTGCCAGCAGCCGGTTGCGGGGACCCCAATCTGAATCTTTCTTT. Amino acids: CASSRLRGPQSESFF. The J gene is TRBJ1-1, the V gene TRBV7-6; a weak D match, TRBD1 (5 bases). The CDR3 loop spans 15 amino acids. The germline V gene has CDR1 SGHVS and CDR2 FNYEAQ.